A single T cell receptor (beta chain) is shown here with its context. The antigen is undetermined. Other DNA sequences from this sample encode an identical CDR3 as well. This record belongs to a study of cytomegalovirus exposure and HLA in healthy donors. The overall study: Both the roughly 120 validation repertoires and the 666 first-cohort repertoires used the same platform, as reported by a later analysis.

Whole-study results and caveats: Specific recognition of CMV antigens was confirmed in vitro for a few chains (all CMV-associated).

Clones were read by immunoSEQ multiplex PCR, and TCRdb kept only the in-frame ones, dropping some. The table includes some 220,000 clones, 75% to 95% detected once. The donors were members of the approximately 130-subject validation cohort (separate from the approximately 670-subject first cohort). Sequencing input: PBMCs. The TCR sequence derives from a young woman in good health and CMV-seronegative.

The CDR3, as DNA: TGTGCCAGCAGTTGGGACAGGGTGACCGGGGAGCTGTTTTTT. It codes for CASSWDRVTGELFF. This chain links TRBV28 with TRBJ2-2; 9 bases match TRBD1. This CDR3 region has 14 residues. With 4 bases clipped from V and 5 bases from J, the junction kept 2 bases outside the gene matches. Germline loops: CDR1 MDHEN, CDR2 SYDVKM.